A selection of T cell receptor beta chains follows, all from one sample in a study of blood T cell repertoires in COVID-19. Measured with immunoSEQ multiplex PCR; TCRdb has only the in-frame clones, and not every one. The sample holds some 150,000 clones; approximately 85% are singletons and the top ten take 8%. The sample taken for sequencing was peripheral blood. Receptor source: a woman in her sixties with COVID-19, enrolled during active disease. Both conserved end residues are part of each CDR3. D genes are given only for firm matches. Rows may omit the clone size; those that give it use once, few, many or a size class.

d_call j_call v_call clone_size cdr3_aa cdr3_nt
- TRBJ1-2 TRBV6-4 once CASSDSAGLGGYTF TGTGCCAGCAGTGACTCGGCAGGGTTGGGTGGCTACACCTTC
TRBD1 TRBJ1-4 TRBV4-1 - CASSQDGTGDEKLFF TGCGCCAGCAGCCAAGATGGGACAGGGGATGAAAAACTGTTTTTT
TRBD2 TRBJ2-5 TRBV7-7 - CASSLLAGVLLTQYF TGTGCTAGCAGCTTGTTAGCGGGGGTTTTGTTGACCCAGTACTTC
TRBD1 TRBJ2-3 TRBV5-1 - CASSLGTGINTDTQYF TGCGCCAGCAGCTTGGGGACAGGGATAAACACAGATACGCAGTATTTT
TRBD1 TRBJ1-2 TRBV7-2 - CASSPADRDRGYTF TGTGCCAGCAGCCCAGCGGACAGGGATCGGGGCTACACCTTC
- TRBJ1-6 TRBV19 - CASREENYNSPLHF TGTGCCAGCCGGGAGGAGAACTATAATTCACCCCTCCACTTT
- TRBJ2-7 TRBV4-1 - CASSQSETMSSYEQYF TGCGCCAGCAGCCAGAGTGAGACTATGAGCTCCTACGAGCAGTACTTC
- TRBJ2-3 TRBV6-5 - CASSQRVGTDTQYF TGTGCCAGCAGCCAGCGGGTGGGCACAGATACGCAGTATTTT
TRBD1 TRBJ1-1 TRBV7-9 - CASSSGGTGGRNTEAFF TGTGCCAGCAGTTCAGGCGGGACAGGGGGCCGGAACACTGAAGCTTTCTTT
- TRBJ1-1 TRBV18 - CASSPFIGTANTEAFF TGTGCCAGCTCACCATTCATCGGGACTGCTAACACTGAAGCTTTCTTT
- TRBJ1-1 TRBV28 once CASRGGGTEAFF TGTGCCAGCAGAGGGGGGGGGACTGAAGCTTTCTTT
TRBD1 TRBJ1-1 TRBV2 - CASRRDSWNTEAFF TGTGCCAGCAGGCGGGACAGCTGGAACACTGAAGCTTTCTTT
TRBD1 TRBJ1-3 TRBV7-9 - CASSPRPFGQGSGNTIYF TGTGCCAGCAGCCCTAGGCCTTTCGGACAGGGAAGTGGAAACACCATATATTTT
- TRBJ2-1 TRBV4-1 - CASSQDSAERYNEQFF TGCGCCAGCAGCCAAGATTCAGCGGAGCGGTACAATGAGCAGTTCTTC
TRBD2 TRBJ2-3 TRBV19 - CASSISGGRTDTQYF TGTGCCAGTAGTATATCGGGGGGGCGTACAGATACGCAGTATTTT
- TRBJ1-3 TRBV24-1 - CATTGLSGNTIYF TGTGCCACCACAGGCCTCTCTGGAAACACCATATATTTT
TRBD1 TRBJ2-4 TRBV19 - CASRTGNIQYF TGTGCCAGTCGGACAGGGAACATTCAGTACTTC
- TRBJ1-2 TRBV2 - CASSEAIGVVGYTF TGTGCCAGCAGTGAAGCAATCGGGGTGGTTGGCTACACCTTC
TRBD1 TRBJ1-3 TRBV7-9 - CASSPSRGRTGNTIYF TGTGCCAGCAGCCCCTCCAGGGGGCGCACTGGAAACACCATATATTTT
TRBD1 TRBJ2-1 TRBV7-7 - CASSLFPRGQASSEQFF TGTGCTAGCAGCTTATTCCCCAGGGGACAGGCTTCTTCGGAGCAGTTCTTC
- TRBJ1-2 TRBV15 - CATSEDRNYGYTF TGTGCCACCAGCGAAGACAGGAACTATGGCTACACCTTC
TRBD1 TRBJ1-2 TRBV7-8 - CASSLKVPGQGGYGYTF TGTGCCAGCAGCTTGAAGGTTCCAGGCCAGGGGGGCTATGGCTACACCTTC
TRBD1 TRBJ1-5 TRBV6-5 - CASSTGQGHNQPQHF TGTGCCAGCAGCACTGGACAGGGGCACAATCAGCCCCAGCATTTT
- TRBJ1-1 TRBV4-1 - CASSQDRDTEAFF TGCGCCAGCAGCCAAGACCGGGACACTGAAGCTTTCTTT
- TRBJ2-7 TRBV7-2 few CASSLVSPYEQYF TGTGCCAGCAGCTTAGTTAGTCCCTACGAGCAGTACTTC
- TRBJ1-1 TRBV10-3 - CAISELVGGNTEAFF TGTGCCATCAGTGAGTTAGTAGGGGGGAACACTGAAGCTTTCTTT
- TRBJ1-1 TRBV30 - CAWSDLTGLNTEAFF TGTGCCTGGAGTGACCTCACAGGGTTGAACACTGAAGCTTTCTTT
- TRBJ1-3 TRBV9 - CASAGVGGNTIYF TGTGCCAGCGCAGGGGTGGGAGGAAACACCATATATTTT
- TRBJ1-2 TRBV11-2 - CASSLGQGYGYTF TGTGCCAGCAGCTTAGGCCAGGGGTATGGCTACACCTTC
- TRBJ2-7 TRBV28 - CASSLPPGAIEQYF TGTGCCAGCAGTTTACCCCCAGGGGCGATCGAGCAGTACTTC
- TRBJ2-1 TRBV5-4 once CASRSPGGPYNEQFF TGTGCCAGCAGATCCCCGGGGGGCCCCTACAATGAGCAGTTCTTC
TRBD1 TRBJ1-1 TRBV11-2 - CASSLRQGGSTEAFF TGTGCCAGCAGCCTAAGACAGGGGGGTAGCACTGAAGCTTTCTTT
TRBD1 TRBJ1-5 TRBV19 once CASSGTGGNQPQHF TGTGCCAGTAGTGGGACAGGGGGCAATCAGCCCCAGCATTTT
- TRBJ1-1 TRBV29-1 - CSGTDTMNTEAFF TGCAGCGGTACCGACACGATGAACACTGAAGCTTTCTTT
- TRBJ2-1 TRBV11-3 once CASSSVKTPNNYNEQFF TGTGCCAGCAGCTCGGTAAAAACTCCAAATAACTACAATGAGCAGTTCTTC
TRBD1 TRBJ2-5 TRBV9 - CASSAGRADRGLETQYF TGTGCCAGCAGCGCCGGGAGGGCAGACAGGGGGCTAGAGACCCAGTACTTC